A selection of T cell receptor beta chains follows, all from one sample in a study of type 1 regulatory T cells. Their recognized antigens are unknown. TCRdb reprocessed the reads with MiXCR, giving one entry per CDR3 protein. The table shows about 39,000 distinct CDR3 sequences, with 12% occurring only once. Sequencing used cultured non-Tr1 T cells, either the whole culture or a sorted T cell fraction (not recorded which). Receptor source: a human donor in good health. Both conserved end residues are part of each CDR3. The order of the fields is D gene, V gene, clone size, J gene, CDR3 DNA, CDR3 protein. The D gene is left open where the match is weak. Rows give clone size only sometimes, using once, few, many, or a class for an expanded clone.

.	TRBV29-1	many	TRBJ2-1	TGCAGCGTTGACAGGGGACGTTACAATGAGCAGTTCTTC	CSVDRGRYNEQFF
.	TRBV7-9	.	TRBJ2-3	TGTGCCACCCGAGGTTCTTCCACAGATACGCAGTATTTT	CATRGSSTDTQYF
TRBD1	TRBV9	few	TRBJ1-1	TGTGCCAGCAGAACCGGGACAGGCGTAAACACTGAAGCTTTCTTT	CASRTGTGVNTEAFF
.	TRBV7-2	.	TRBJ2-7	TGTGCCAGCAGCCTCCAAGAGGGGGCCTACGAGCAGTACTTC	CASSLQEGAYEQYF
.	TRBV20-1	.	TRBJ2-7	TGCAGTGCTAGAGATCGGGGGAGAACTGAGAACGAGCAGTACTTC	CSARDRGRTENEQYF
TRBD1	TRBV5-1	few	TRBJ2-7	TGCGCCAGCAGCTTGAGGGGACAGGAGACCTACGAGCAGTACTTC	CASSLRGQETYEQYF
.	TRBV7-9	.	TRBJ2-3	TGTGCCAGCCAGCCTGACCCACCAGATACGCAGTATTTT	CASQPDPPDTQYF
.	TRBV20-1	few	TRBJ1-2	TGCAGTGCTAAACAGGTTTCCTCTAACTATGGCTACACCTTC	CSAKQVSSNYGYTF
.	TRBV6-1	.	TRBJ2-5	TGTGCCAGCAGTGAAGGGTGGAAAGAGACCCAGTACTTC	CASSEGWKETQYF
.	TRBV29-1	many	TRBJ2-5	TGCAGCGTTGATCATTCCCGGGCGACCCAGTACTTC	CSVDHSRATQYF
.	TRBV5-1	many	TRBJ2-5	TGCGCCAGCAGCGAGGAGTGGACCCAGTACTTC	CASSEEWTQYF
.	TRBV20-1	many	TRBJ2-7	TGCAGTGCGCCGGACAGCTCCTACGAGCAGTACTTC	CSAPDSSYEQYF
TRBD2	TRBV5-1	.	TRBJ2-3	TGCGCCAGCAGCATTGGAGGGGCTAGCGGAGCGAATACGCAGTATTTT	CASSIGGASGANTQYF
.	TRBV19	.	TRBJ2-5	TGTGCCAGTAGCCAGGCTGGGACAGAGACCCAGTACTTC	CASSQAGTETQYF
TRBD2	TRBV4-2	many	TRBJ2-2	TGTGCCAGCAGCCAAATGGGACTAGCGGGAGGTCGGAGCGGGGAGCTGTTTTTT	CASSQMGLAGGRSGELFF
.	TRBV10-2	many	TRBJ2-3	TGCGCCAGCAGTGATGCGGGTTCCACAGATACGCAGTATTTT	CASSDAGSTDTQYF
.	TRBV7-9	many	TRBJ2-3	TGTGCCAGCAGCTTAGGACCAGATACGCAGTATTTT	CASSLGPDTQYF
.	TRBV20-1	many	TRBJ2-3	TGCAGTGCGAGCGTGGCGACCACCACAGATACGCAGTATTTT	CSASVATTTDTQYF
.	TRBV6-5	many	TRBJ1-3	TGTGCCAGCAGTTACTCGGGGACATCTACACGAAACACCATATATTTT	CASSYSGTSTRNTIYF
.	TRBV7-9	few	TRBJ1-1	TGTGCCAGCAGCACGGGTCACGGTGTGATGAACACTGAAGCTTTCTTT	CASSTGHGVMNTEAFF
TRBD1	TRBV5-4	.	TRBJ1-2	TGTGCCAGCAGCAAGGGGACAGATAACTATGGCTACGCCTTC	CASSKGTDNYGYAF
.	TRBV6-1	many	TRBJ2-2	TGTGCCAGCAGTACAGGACGAGCCGGGGAGCTGTTTTTT	CASSTGRAGELFF
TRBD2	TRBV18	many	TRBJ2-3	TGTGCCAGCCGAATTAGCGGGAGTTCGACAGATACGCAGTATTTT	CASRISGSSTDTQYF
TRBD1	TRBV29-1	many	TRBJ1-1	TGCAGCGTTGGTCGCCAGGGGGCTTTGGGCGAGGCTTTCTTT	CSVGRQGALGEAFF
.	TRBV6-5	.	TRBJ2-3	TGTGCCAGCAGGGCCCCGGCTAGCACAGATACGCAGTATTTT	CASRAPASTDTQYF
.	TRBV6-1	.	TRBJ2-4	TGTGCCAGCAGTGATCCTTCCCTGACTGGGGGGAGAGGCAAAAACATTCAGTACTTC	CASSDPSLTGGRGKNIQYF
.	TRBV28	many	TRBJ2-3	TGTGCCAGCACCACCGCGGAAGATACGCAGTATTTT	CASTTAEDTQYF
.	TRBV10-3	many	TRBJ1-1	TGTGCCATCACTCCGCGGGAGAACACTGAAGCTTTCTTT	CAITPRENTEAFF
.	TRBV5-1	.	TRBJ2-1	TGCGCCAGCAGCTTAGGACGAATCACCTACAATGAGCAGTTCTTC	CASSLGRITYNEQFF
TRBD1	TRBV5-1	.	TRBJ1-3	TGCGCCAGCAGCTTAACAGGGGGCACGGCAAACACCATATATTTT	CASSLTGGTANTIYF
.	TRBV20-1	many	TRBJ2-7	TGCAGTGCTAGGGGTGAGGACTACGAGCAGTACTTC	CSARGEDYEQYF
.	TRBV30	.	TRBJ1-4	TGTGCCTGGAGTGTACGCGGGCCTAATGAAAAACTGTTTTTT	CAWSVRGPNEKLFF
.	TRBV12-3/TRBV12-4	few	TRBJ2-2	TGTGCCAGCAGTTTTTCAGGCGGGGAGCTGTTTTTT	CASSFSGGELFF
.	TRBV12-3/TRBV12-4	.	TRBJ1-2	TGTGCCAGCAGCGTTACAGGGAGGATCTACACCTTC	CASSVTGRIYTF
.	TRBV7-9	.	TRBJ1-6	TGTGCCAGCAGCTCCCGACTTGTTAATTCACCCCTCCACTTT	CASSSRLVNSPLHF
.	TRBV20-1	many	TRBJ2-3	TGCAGTGCTAGAGATATCTCTGTATCGGATTCCCGGGCCCGGCAGTATTTT	CSARDISVSDSRARQYF
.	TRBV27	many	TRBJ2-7	TGTGCCAGCAGGCCCTTGAAATCCTACGAGCAGTACTTC	CASRPLKSYEQYF
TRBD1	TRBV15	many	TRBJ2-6	TGTGCCACCAGCAGACTGGGACAGTTGGGCTCTGGGGCCAACGTCCTGACTTTC	CATSRLGQLGSGANVLTF
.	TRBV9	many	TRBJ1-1	TGTGCCAGCAGCCCGAGTGAGGGAAGGACTGAAGCTTTCTTT	CASSPSEGRTEAFF
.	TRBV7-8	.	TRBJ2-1	TGTGCCAGCAGCTCAACACTCAGGAGCTCCTACAATGAGCAGTTCTTC	CASSSTLRSSYNEQFF
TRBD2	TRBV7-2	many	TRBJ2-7	TGTGCCAGCAGCTTAGTTAGCGGGACTGTCTACGAGCAGTACTTC	CASSLVSGTVYEQYF
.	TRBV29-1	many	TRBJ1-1	TGCAGCGTTGAAGTAAACAGGGTGAGAACTGAAGCTTTCTTT	CSVEVNRVRTEAFF
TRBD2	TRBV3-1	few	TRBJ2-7	TGTGCCAGCAGCCTCGGGGCTAGCGGGACCTACGAGCAGTACTTC	CASSLGASGTYEQYF
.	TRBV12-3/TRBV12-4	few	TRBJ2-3	TGTGCCAGCACCCCAAGGGTCGGCAGGACAGATACGCAGTATTTT	CASTPRVGRTDTQYF
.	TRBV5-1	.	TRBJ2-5	TGCGCCAGCAGCTTGGCGGGTAGTCGGGAGACCCAGTACTTC	CASSLAGSRETQYF
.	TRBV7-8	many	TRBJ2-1	TGTGCCAGCCAGCCAGGACTCTCCTACAATGAGCAGTTCTTC	CASQPGLSYNEQFF
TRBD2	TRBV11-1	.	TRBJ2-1	TGTGCCAGCAGCAGCGGGGCTAGCGGACGCAGCTCCTACAATGAGCAGTTCTTC	CASSSGASGRSSYNEQFF
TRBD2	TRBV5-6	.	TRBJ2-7	TGTGCCAGCAGCTTGTTGGAACTAGCGGGCCACGAGCAGTACTTC	CASSLLELAGHEQYF
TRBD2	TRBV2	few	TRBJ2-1	TGTGCCAGCAGTGTAGCTCTAGCGGGAGAAGAGCAGTTCTTC	CASSVALAGEEQFF
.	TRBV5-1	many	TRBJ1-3	TGCGCCAGCAGCTTGGGTTCTCAGGGAAACACCATATATTTT	CASSLGSQGNTIYF
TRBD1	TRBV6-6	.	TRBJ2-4	TGTGCCAGCAGCCAAAGGGGGACAGGGGAAAACATTCAGTACTTC	CASSQRGTGENIQYF
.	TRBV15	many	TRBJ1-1	TGTGCCACCAGCAGAGGGGGACAACTGAACACTGAAGCTTTCTTT	CATSRGGQLNTEAFF
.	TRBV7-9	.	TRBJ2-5	TGTGCCAGCAGCTTAAAAGTTGGGGGCGAGGAGACCCAGTACTTC	CASSLKVGGEETQYF
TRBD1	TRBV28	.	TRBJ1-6	TGTGCCAGCAGTACAGGGGGCTCTAACTATAATTCACCCCCCCACTTT	CASSTGGSNYNSPPHF
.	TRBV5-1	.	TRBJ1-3	TGCGCCAGCAGCTCGTCCGGGACTAGTCGGGACGCCATATATTTT	CASSSSGTSRDAIYF
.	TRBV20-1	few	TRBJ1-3	TGCAGTGCTAGAGTCAAATTGAGCTCTGGAAACACCATATATTTT	CSARVKLSSGNTIYF